This is a list of T cell receptor beta chains from one sample in a study of T cells after yellow fever vaccination. Each CDR3 protein is one row after TCRdb ran MiXCR on the 5' RACE reads. The sample shows more than 350,000 distinct CDR3 sequences, around 10% of them seen only once. The sample in question was PBMCs, obtained on the day of the first yellow fever vaccination. The receptors shown here come from a man aged 18 to 29 who received the YFV17D yellow fever vaccine. Each CDR3 is given with its conserved first and last residue. A D gene is named only where the DNA matches it firmly. Where a row states a size, it is once, few, many or the class of an expanded clone; other rows omit it.

v_gene: TRBV6-1
abundance: -
j_gene: TRBJ2-7
d_gene: -
CDR3aa: CASIVDYEQYF
CDR3nt: TGTGCCAGCATTGTTGACTACGAGCAGTACTTC

v_gene: TRBV5-6
abundance: -
j_gene: TRBJ2-5
d_gene: TRBD2
CDR3aa: CASSLPTSGGRETQYF
CDR3nt: TGTGCCAGCAGCTTGCCCACTAGCGGGGGGCGGGAGACCCAGTACTTC

v_gene: TRBV10-3
abundance: -
j_gene: TRBJ2-7
d_gene: -
CDR3aa: CAIRPQTVSYEQYF
CDR3nt: TGTGCCATCAGACCGCAGACAGTCTCCTACGAGCAGTACTTC

v_gene: TRBV12-3/TRBV12-4
abundance: few
j_gene: TRBJ2-2
d_gene: -
CDR3aa: CASSLGAWELFF
CDR3nt: TGTGCCAGCAGTTTGGGGGCGTGGGAGCTGTTTTTT

v_gene: TRBV18
abundance: many
j_gene: TRBJ2-3
d_gene: -
CDR3aa: CASSPAQGGVADTQYF
CDR3nt: TGTGCCAGCTCACCAGCTCAGGGGGGCGTGGCAGATACGCAGTATTTT

v_gene: TRBV7-3
abundance: -
j_gene: TRBJ2-1
d_gene: TRBD1
CDR3aa: CASSRTGREQFF
CDR3nt: TGTGCCAGCAGCCGGACAGGTCGAGAGCAGTTCTTC

v_gene: TRBV19
abundance: few
j_gene: TRBJ2-1
d_gene: TRBD2
CDR3aa: CASSRTSGGATHEQFF
CDR3nt: TGTGCCAGTAGCAGAACTAGCGGGGGGGCGACTCATGAGCAGTTCTTC

v_gene: TRBV7-9
abundance: few
j_gene: TRBJ1-2
d_gene: -
CDR3aa: CASSPGENENYGYTF
CDR3nt: TGTGCCAGCAGCCCGGGGGAGAATGAGAACTATGGCTACACCTTC

v_gene: TRBV13
abundance: many
j_gene: TRBJ1-1
d_gene: -
CDR3aa: CASSPGHRREAFF
CDR3nt: TGTGCCAGCAGCCCGGGACATCGGAGGGAAGCTTTCTTT

v_gene: TRBV20-1
abundance: -
j_gene: TRBJ2-1
d_gene: TRBD2
CDR3aa: CSAALAGGRNEQFF
CDR3nt: TGCAGTGCGGCTTTAGCGGGGGGGCGCAATGAGCAGTTCTTC

v_gene: TRBV4-1
abundance: many
j_gene: TRBJ2-5
d_gene: TRBD2
CDR3aa: CASSPTGLGETQYF
CDR3nt: TGCGCCAGCAGCCCGACTGGACTAGGGGAGACCCAGTACTTC

v_gene: TRBV15
abundance: few
j_gene: TRBJ1-5
d_gene: TRBD1
CDR3aa: CATSRKGQMNNQPQHF
CDR3nt: TGTGCCACCAGCAGGAAGGGACAGATGAACAATCAGCCCCAGCATTTT

v_gene: TRBV7-8
abundance: few
j_gene: TRBJ1-5
d_gene: -
CDR3aa: CASSLDVGNQPQHF
CDR3nt: TGTGCCAGCAGCTTGGACGTTGGCAATCAGCCCCAGCATTTT

v_gene: TRBV12-3/TRBV12-4
abundance: -
j_gene: TRBJ2-1
d_gene: -
CDR3aa: CASSPDSLQFF
CDR3nt: TGTGCCAGCAGTCCTGACAGCTTACAGTTCTTC

v_gene: TRBV20-1
abundance: few
j_gene: TRBJ1-1
d_gene: -
CDR3aa: CSAREALRDLNTEAFF
CDR3nt: TGCAGTGCTCGGGAGGCTTTGAGGGATTTGAACACTGAAGCTTTCTTT

v_gene: TRBV18
abundance: -
j_gene: TRBJ2-7
d_gene: TRBD2
CDR3aa: CASSPPASGEPHEQYF
CDR3nt: TGTGCCAGCTCACCACCTGCTAGCGGGGAGCCCCACGAGCAGTACTTC

v_gene: TRBV19
abundance: few
j_gene: TRBJ1-1
d_gene: -
CDR3aa: CASSNRVRAFF
CDR3nt: TGTGCCAGTAGTAACAGGGTTAGAGCTTTCTTT

v_gene: TRBV29-1
abundance: -
j_gene: TRBJ2-3
d_gene: TRBD1
CDR3aa: CSGWTGAEDTQYF
CDR3nt: TGCAGCGGCTGGACAGGAGCGGAAGATACGCAGTATTTT

v_gene: TRBV18
abundance: -
j_gene: TRBJ1-4
d_gene: -
CDR3aa: CASSPRQDSTNEKLFF
CDR3nt: TGTGCCAGCTCACCGCGACAGGACTCAACTAATGAAAAACTGTTTTTT

v_gene: TRBV6-5
abundance: -
j_gene: TRBJ2-2
d_gene: -
CDR3aa: CASSYDSVGTGELFF
CDR3nt: TGTGCCAGCAGTTATGACAGTGTAGGCACCGGGGAGCTGTTTTTT

v_gene: TRBV5-6
abundance: -
j_gene: TRBJ1-5
d_gene: -
CDR3aa: CASSRITSRQPQHF
CDR3nt: TGTGCCAGCAGCCGAATAACTTCGCGGCAGCCCCAGCATTTT

v_gene: TRBV7-3
abundance: few
j_gene: TRBJ2-2
d_gene: TRBD2
CDR3aa: CASRPAGGTGELFF
CDR3nt: TGTGCCAGCAGGCCAGCGGGGGGCACCGGGGAGCTGTTTTTT

v_gene: TRBV4-1
abundance: -
j_gene: TRBJ1-6
d_gene: TRBD1
CDR3aa: CASSQGTGGGSYNSPLHF
CDR3nt: TGCGCCAGCAGCCAAGGGACAGGGGGAGGCTCCTATAATTCACCCCTCCACTTT

v_gene: TRBV14
abundance: -
j_gene: TRBJ2-1
d_gene: -
CDR3aa: CASSQDEALLYEQFF
CDR3nt: TGTGCCAGCAGCCAAGATGAGGCGCTATTGTATGAGCAGTTCTTC

v_gene: TRBV11-2
abundance: many
j_gene: TRBJ2-3
d_gene: TRBD2
CDR3aa: CASSLDPGLAGGQKYF
CDR3nt: TGTGCCAGCAGCTTAGACCCTGGACTAGCGGGGGGGCAAAAGTATTTT

v_gene: TRBV7-9
abundance: -
j_gene: TRBJ2-1
d_gene: TRBD1
CDR3aa: CASSTDRGGNEQFF
CDR3nt: TGTGCCAGCAGCACGGACAGGGGAGGCAATGAGCAGTTCTTC

v_gene: TRBV12-3/TRBV12-4
abundance: few
j_gene: TRBJ2-1
d_gene: TRBD1
CDR3aa: CASSWTGPGEQFF
CDR3nt: TGTGCCAGCAGTTGGACAGGGCCCGGGGAGCAGTTCTTC

v_gene: TRBV11-1
abundance: -
j_gene: TRBJ2-1
d_gene: -
CDR3aa: CASSSGKIKSLTYNEQFF
CDR3nt: TGTGCCAGCAGCTCCGGAAAGATAAAATCCCTTACCTACAATGAGCAGTTCTTC

v_gene: TRBV28
abundance: -
j_gene: TRBJ2-1
d_gene: TRBD1
CDR3aa: CASSLRLQGVVGNEQFF
CDR3nt: TGTGCCAGCAGTTTACGGTTACAGGGGGTAGTGGGCAATGAGCAGTTCTTC

v_gene: TRBV7-6
abundance: -
j_gene: TRBJ1-4
d_gene: -
CDR3aa: CASSSWTADGNEKLFF
CDR3nt: TGTGCCAGCAGCTCTTGGACGGCGGATGGAAATGAAAAACTGTTTTTT

v_gene: TRBV9
abundance: -
j_gene: TRBJ2-2
d_gene: -
CDR3aa: CASSGGAGELFF
CDR3nt: TGTGCCAGCAGCGGGGGGGCCGGGGAGCTGTTTTTT

v_gene: TRBV5-1
abundance: many
j_gene: TRBJ2-5
d_gene: -
CDR3aa: CASSISGYQETQYF
CDR3nt: TGCGCCAGCAGCATATCAGGGTACCAAGAGACCCAGTACTTC

v_gene: TRBV3-1
abundance: few
j_gene: TRBJ1-6
d_gene: TRBD1
CDR3aa: CASSQVDRGVNSPLHF
CDR3nt: TGTGCCAGCAGCCAGGTGGACAGGGGAGTGAATTCACCCCTCCACTTT

v_gene: TRBV6-2/TRBV6-3
abundance: -
j_gene: TRBJ2-4
d_gene: -
CDR3aa: CASSYAGARKNIQYF
CDR3nt: TGTGCCAGCAGTTACGCAGGGGCTCGGAAAAACATTCAGTACTTC

v_gene: TRBV18
abundance: few
j_gene: TRBJ2-2
d_gene: -
CDR3aa: CASSPLPTNAGELFF
CDR3nt: TGTGCCAGCTCACCACTCCCCACTAATGCCGGGGAGCTGTTTTTT

v_gene: TRBV25-1
abundance: few
j_gene: TRBJ1-4
d_gene: -
CDR3aa: CASSERRERAKLFF
CDR3nt: TGTGCCAGCAGTGAACGCAGGGAACGTGCAAAACTGTTTTTT

v_gene: TRBV7-2
abundance: few
j_gene: TRBJ2-1
d_gene: -
CDR3aa: CASSSVVNMDEQFF
CDR3nt: TGTGCCAGCAGCTCGGTGGTCAATATGGATGAGCAGTTCTTC

v_gene: TRBV29-1
abundance: few
j_gene: TRBJ1-2
d_gene: -
CDR3aa: CSARGGQNYGYTF
CDR3nt: TGCAGCGCTCGTGGGGGGCAGAACTATGGCTACACCTTC

v_gene: TRBV19
abundance: -
j_gene: TRBJ2-5
d_gene: TRBD2
CDR3aa: CASSGTSGVETQYF
CDR3nt: TGTGCCAGTAGTGGAACTAGCGGGGTGGAGACCCAGTACTTC

v_gene: TRBV30
abundance: -
j_gene: TRBJ2-7
d_gene: -
CDR3aa: CAWSGGIGAPNRYEQYF
CDR3nt: TGTGCCTGGAGCGGTGGTATAGGGGCTCCAAATCGCTACGAGCAGTACTTC

v_gene: TRBV5-1
abundance: -
j_gene: TRBJ2-3
d_gene: -
CDR3aa: CASSTAGSTDTQYF
CDR3nt: TGCGCCAGCAGTACCGCAGGAAGCACAGATACGCAGTATTTT

v_gene: TRBV4-2
abundance: -
j_gene: TRBJ2-1
d_gene: -
CDR3aa: CAISPEGRYNEQFF
CDR3nt: TGTGCCATCAGCCCCGAGGGCCGCTACAATGAGCAGTTCTTC

v_gene: TRBV7-8
abundance: few
j_gene: TRBJ2-5
d_gene: -
CDR3aa: CASSLSGVETQYF
CDR3nt: TGTGCCAGCAGCTTATCAGGGGTAGAGACCCAGTACTTC

v_gene: TRBV20-1
abundance: few
j_gene: TRBJ1-5
d_gene: -
CDR3aa: CSASAASSNQPQHF
CDR3nt: TGCAGTGCTAGCGCAGCCAGTAGCAATCAGCCCCAGCATTTT

v_gene: TRBV5-1
abundance: few
j_gene: TRBJ2-3
d_gene: -
CDR3aa: CASSFQGYDTDTQYF
CDR3nt: TGCGCCAGCAGCTTCCAGGGATATGACACAGATACGCAGTATTTT

v_gene: TRBV19
abundance: few
j_gene: TRBJ2-5
d_gene: -
CDR3aa: CASSKRQGRLQETQYF
CDR3nt: TGTGCCAGTAGTAAGAGGCAGGGGCGGCTTCAAGAGACCCAGTACTTC

v_gene: TRBV6-2/TRBV6-3
abundance: few
j_gene: TRBJ1-1
d_gene: TRBD1
CDR3aa: CASSYPRGPWPSEAFF
CDR3nt: TGTGCCAGCAGTTACCCCAGGGGGCCGTGGCCCTCTGAAGCTTTCTTT

v_gene: TRBV7-8
abundance: many
j_gene: TRBJ2-3
d_gene: TRBD1
CDR3aa: CASSIRQGPDTQYF
CDR3nt: TGTGCCAGCAGCATCCGACAGGGGCCAGATACGCAGTATTTT

v_gene: TRBV20-1
abundance: few
j_gene: TRBJ1-2
d_gene: -
CDR3aa: CSAASTGDGYTF
CDR3nt: TGCAGTGCCGCCTCTACAGGAGATGGCTACACCTTC

v_gene: TRBV29-1
abundance: many
j_gene: TRBJ2-7
d_gene: -
CDR3aa: CSVVSDEQYF
CDR3nt: TGCAGCGTTGTTTCGGACGAGCAGTACTTC

v_gene: TRBV7-9
abundance: few
j_gene: TRBJ2-1
d_gene: -
CDR3aa: CASTTRGENNEQFF
CDR3nt: TGTGCCAGCACTACTAGGGGGGAGAACAATGAGCAGTTCTTC

v_gene: TRBV5-5
abundance: many
j_gene: TRBJ2-2
d_gene: -
CDR3aa: CASSLVRATGELFF
CDR3nt: TGTGCCAGCAGCTTGGTCAGGGCCACCGGGGAGCTGTTTTTT

v_gene: TRBV12-3/TRBV12-4
abundance: -
j_gene: TRBJ1-2
d_gene: TRBD1
CDR3aa: CASSLTGTGVYGYTF
CDR3nt: TGTGCCAGCAGTCTCACCGGGACAGGGGTCTATGGCTACACCTTC